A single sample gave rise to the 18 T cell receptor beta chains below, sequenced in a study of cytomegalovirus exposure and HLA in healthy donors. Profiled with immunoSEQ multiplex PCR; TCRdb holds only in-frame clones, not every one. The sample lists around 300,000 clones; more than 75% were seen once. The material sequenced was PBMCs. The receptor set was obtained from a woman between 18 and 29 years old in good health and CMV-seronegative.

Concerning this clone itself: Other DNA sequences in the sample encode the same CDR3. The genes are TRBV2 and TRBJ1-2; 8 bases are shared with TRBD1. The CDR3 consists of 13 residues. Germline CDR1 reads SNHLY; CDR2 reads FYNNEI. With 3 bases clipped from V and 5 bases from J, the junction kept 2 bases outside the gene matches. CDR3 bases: TGTGCCAGCAGTGAGGACAGGGTGTATGGCTACACCTTC. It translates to CASSEDRVYGYTF.

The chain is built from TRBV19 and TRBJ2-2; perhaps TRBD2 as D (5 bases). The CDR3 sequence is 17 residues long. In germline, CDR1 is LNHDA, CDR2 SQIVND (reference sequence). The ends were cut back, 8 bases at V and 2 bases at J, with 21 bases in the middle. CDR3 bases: TGTGCCAGTCTTTCCGTGGGCCCCGGGATTAACACCGGGGAGCTGTTTTTT. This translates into CASLSVGPGINTGELFF.

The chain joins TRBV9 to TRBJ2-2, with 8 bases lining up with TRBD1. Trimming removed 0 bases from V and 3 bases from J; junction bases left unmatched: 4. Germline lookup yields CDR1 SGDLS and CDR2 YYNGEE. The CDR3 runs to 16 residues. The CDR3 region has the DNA TGTGCCAGCAGCGTAGAGACAGGGGAGCACACCGGGGAGCTGTTTTTT. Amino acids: CASSVETGEHTGELFF. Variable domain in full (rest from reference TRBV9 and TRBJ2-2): DSGVTQTPKHLITATGQRVTLRCSPRSGDLSVYWYQQSLDQGLQFLIQYYNGEERAKGNILERFSAQQFPDLHSELNLSSLELGDSALYFCASSVETGEHTGELFFGEGSRLTVL.

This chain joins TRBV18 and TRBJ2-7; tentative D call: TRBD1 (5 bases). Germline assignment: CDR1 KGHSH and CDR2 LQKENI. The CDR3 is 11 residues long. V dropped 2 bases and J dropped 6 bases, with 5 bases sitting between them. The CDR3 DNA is TGTGCCAGCTCACCAGGGGCCGAGCAGTACTTC. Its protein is CASSPGAEQYF.

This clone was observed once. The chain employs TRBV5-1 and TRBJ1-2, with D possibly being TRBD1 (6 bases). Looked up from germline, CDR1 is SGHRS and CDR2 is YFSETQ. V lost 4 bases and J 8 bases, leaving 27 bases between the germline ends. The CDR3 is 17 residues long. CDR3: CASSLTQAGAVMGGYTF. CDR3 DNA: TGCGCCAGCAGCCTAACTCAGGCAGGGGCCGTAATGGGAGGCTACACCTTC.

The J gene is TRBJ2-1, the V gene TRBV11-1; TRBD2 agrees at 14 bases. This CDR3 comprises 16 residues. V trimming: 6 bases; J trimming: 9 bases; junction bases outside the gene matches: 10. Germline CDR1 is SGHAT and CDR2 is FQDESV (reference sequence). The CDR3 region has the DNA TGTGCCAGCAGTTGGGTGACTAGCGGGAGGGCCGGTGAGCAGTTCTTC. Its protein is CASSWVTSGRAGEQFF. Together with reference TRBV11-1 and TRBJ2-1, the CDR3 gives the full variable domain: EAEVAQSPRYKITEKSQAVAFWCDPISGHATLYWYRQILGQGPELLVQFQDESVVDDSQLPKDRFSAERLKGVDSTLKIQPAELGDSAMYLCASSWVTSGRAGEQFFGPGTRLTVL.

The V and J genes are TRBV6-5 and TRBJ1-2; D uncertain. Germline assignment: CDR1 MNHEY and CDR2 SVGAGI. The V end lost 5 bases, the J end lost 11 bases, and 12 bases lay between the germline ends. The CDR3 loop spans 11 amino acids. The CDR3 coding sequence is TGTGCCAGCAGTAACCATGGAGAGTACACCTTC. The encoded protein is CASSNHGEYTF.

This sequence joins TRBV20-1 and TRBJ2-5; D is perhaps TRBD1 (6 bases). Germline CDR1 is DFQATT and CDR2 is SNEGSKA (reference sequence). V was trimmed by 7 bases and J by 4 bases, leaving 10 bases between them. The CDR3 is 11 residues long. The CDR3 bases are TGCAGTGGTACAGGGAGAGAGACCCAGTACTTC. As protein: CSGTGRETQYF.

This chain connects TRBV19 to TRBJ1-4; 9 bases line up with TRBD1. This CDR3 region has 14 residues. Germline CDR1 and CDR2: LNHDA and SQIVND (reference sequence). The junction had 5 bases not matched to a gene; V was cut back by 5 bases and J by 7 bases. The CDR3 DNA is TGTGCCAGTAGTGGGACAGGGTGGACTGAAAAACTGTTTTTT. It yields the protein CASSGTGWTEKLFF.

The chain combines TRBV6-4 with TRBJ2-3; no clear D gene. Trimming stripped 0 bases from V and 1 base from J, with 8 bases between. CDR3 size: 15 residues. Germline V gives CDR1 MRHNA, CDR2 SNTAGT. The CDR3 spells CASSDSFSGTDTQYF. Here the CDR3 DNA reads TGTGCCAGCAGTGACTCGTTCAGCGGCACAGATACGCAGTATTTT.

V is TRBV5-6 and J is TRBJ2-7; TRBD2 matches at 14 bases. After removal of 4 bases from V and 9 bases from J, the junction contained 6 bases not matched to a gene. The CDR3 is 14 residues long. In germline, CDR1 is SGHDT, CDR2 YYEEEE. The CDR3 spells CASSPGTSGSTQYF. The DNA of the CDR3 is TGTGCCAGCAGCCCCGGGACTAGCGGGAGTACGCAGTACTTC.

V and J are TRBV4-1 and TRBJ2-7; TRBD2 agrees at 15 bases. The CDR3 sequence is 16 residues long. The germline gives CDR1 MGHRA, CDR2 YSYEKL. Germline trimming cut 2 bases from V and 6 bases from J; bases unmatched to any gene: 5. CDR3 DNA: TGCGCCAGCAGCCAATTCCTGGGACTAGCGGGAGGCGAGCAGTACTTC. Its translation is CASSQFLGLAGGEQYF.

DNA for the CDR3: TGTGCCAGCAGCTCAGACAGGGTAGCGGAGGACACTGAAGCTTTCTTT. Translating it yields CASSSDRVAEDTEAFF. The chain joins TRBV13 to TRBJ1-1; 7 bases match TRBD1. The CDR3 is 16 residues long. Per germline, CDR1 PRHDT and CDR2 FYEKMQ (reference sequence). V dropped 4 bases and J dropped 3; count of bases not matched to a gene: 11. Full variable domain (rest looked up from reference TRBV13 and TRBJ1-1): AAGVIQSPRHLIKEKRETATLKCYPIPRHDTVYWYQQGPGQDPQFLISFYEKMQSDKGSIPDRFSAQQFSDYHSELNMSSLELGDSALYFCASSSDRVAEDTEAFFGQGTRLTVV.

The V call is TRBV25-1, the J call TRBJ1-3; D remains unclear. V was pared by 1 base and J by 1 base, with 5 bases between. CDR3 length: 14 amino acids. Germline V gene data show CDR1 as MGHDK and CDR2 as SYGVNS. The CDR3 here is CASSESRSGNTIYF. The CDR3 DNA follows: TGTGCCAGCAGTGAATCCAGGTCTGGAAACACCATATATTTT.

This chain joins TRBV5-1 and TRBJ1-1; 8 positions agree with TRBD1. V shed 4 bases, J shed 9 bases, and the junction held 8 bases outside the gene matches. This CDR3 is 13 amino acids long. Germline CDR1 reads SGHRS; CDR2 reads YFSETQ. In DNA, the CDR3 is TGCGCCAGCAGCCTGGACAGGGAAAGGAAAGCTTTCTTT. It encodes CASSLDRERKAFF.

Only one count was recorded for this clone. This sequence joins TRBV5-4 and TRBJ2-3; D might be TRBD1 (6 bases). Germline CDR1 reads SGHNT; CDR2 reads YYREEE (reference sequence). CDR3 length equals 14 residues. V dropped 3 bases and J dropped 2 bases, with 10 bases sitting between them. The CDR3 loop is CASSSRQATDTQYF. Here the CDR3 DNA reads TGTGCCAGCAGCTCACGACAGGCCACAGATACGCAGTATTTT.

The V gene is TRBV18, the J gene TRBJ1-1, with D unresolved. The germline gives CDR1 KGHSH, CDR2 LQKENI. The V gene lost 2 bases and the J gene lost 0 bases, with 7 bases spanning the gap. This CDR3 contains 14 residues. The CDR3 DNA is TGTGCCAGCTCACCATCAGGAATGAACACTGAAGCTTTCTTT. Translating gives CASSPSGMNTEAFF.

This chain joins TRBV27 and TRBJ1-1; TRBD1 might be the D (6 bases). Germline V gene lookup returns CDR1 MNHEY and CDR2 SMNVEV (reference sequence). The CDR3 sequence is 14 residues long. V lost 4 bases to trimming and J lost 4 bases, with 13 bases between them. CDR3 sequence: CASSYRVRGTEAFF. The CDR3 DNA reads TGTGCCAGCAGTTACAGGGTTAGGGGCACTGAAGCTTTCTTT.